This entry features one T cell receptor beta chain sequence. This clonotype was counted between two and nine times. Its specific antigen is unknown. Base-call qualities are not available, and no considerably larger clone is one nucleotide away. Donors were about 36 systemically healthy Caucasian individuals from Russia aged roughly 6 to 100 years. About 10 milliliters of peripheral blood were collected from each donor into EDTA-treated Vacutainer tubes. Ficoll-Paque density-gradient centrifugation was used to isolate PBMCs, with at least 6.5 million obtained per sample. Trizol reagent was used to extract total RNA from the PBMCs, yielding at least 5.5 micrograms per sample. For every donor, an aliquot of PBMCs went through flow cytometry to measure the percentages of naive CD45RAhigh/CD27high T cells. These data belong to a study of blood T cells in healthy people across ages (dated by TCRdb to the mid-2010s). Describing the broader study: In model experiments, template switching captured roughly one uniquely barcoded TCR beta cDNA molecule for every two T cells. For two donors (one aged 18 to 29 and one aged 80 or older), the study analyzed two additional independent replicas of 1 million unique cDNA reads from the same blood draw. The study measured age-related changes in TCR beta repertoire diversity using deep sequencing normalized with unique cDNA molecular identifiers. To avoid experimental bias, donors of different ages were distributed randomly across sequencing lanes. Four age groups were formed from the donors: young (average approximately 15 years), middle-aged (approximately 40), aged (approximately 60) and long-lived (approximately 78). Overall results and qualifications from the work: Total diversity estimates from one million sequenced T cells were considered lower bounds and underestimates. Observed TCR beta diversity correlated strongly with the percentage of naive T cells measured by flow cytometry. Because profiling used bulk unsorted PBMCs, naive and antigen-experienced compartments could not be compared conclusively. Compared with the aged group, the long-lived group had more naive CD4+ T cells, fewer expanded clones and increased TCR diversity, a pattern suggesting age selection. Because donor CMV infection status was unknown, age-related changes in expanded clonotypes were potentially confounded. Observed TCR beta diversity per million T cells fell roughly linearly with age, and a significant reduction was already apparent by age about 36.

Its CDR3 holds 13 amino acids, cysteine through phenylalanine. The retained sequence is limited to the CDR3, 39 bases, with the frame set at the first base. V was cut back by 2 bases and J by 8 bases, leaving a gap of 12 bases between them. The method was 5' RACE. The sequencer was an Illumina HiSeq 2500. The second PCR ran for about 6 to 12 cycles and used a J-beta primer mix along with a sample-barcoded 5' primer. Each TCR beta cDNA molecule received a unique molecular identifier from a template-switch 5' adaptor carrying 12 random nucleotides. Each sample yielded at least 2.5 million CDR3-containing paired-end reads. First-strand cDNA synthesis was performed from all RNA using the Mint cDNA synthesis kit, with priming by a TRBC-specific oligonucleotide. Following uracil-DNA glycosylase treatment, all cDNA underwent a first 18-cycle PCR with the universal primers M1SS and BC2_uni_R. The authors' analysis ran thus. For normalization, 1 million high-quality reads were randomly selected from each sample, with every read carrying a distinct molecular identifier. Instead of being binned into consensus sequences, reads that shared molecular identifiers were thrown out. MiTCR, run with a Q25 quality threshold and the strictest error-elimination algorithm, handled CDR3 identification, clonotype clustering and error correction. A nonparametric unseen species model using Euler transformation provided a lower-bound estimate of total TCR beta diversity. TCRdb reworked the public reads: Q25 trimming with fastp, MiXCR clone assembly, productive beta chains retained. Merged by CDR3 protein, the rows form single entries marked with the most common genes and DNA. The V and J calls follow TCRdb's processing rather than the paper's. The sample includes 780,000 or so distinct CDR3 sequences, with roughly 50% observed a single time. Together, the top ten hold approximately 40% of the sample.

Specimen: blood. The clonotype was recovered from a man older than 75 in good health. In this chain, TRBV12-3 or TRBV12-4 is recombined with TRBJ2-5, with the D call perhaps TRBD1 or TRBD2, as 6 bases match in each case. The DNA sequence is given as TGTGCCAGCAGTTTAACCGGGGGCGGAACCCAGTACTTC. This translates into CASSLTGGGTQYF.